Listed below are T cell receptor beta chains from one sample, sequenced in a study of T-cell memory formation after mild COVID-19. TCRdb called the 5' RACE reads again in MiXCR, with one record for every CDR3 protein. The sample consists of 350,000 to 500,000 distinct CDR3 sequences, roughly 18% of them appearing once. The sequenced sample consisted of PBMCs or a T cell subset sorted from them (not recorded which). The receptors were gathered from a young man who had mild COVID-19 (a few samples of this study predate the infection). Cell type and time point are not known. The CDR3 runs from the conserved cysteine through the conserved F or W. The D gene is left open where the match is weak. Only some rows state a clone size, as once, few, many or a class for expanded clones.

cdr3_nt cdr3_aa j_call d_call v_call clone_size
TGTGCCACCAGCAGAGACCATGGGATTTCCCCCACCGGGGAGCTGTTTTTT CATSRDHGISPTGELFF TRBJ2-2 - TRBV15 -
TGTGCCAGCAGCCAATGGTCCACTGAAGCTTTCTTT CASSQWSTEAFF TRBJ1-1 - TRBV3-1 few
TGCAGTGCTCCGGCCCTCCAGGAGCAGTTCTTC CSAPALQEQFF TRBJ2-1 - TRBV20-1 -
TGTGCCAGCAGTGCTTATTACTACGAGCAGTACTTC CASSAYYYEQYF TRBJ2-7 - TRBV25-1 -
TGTGCCAGCAGTTTATCCCCCGGGACAACATACAATGAGCAGTTCTTC CASSLSPGTTYNEQFF TRBJ2-1 - TRBV27 few
TGCGCCAGCAGCCAAGATGACAGAGCGGGGTCTAGGGAGCTGTTTTTT CASSQDDRAGSRELFF TRBJ2-2 TRBD2 TRBV4-1 -
TGCGCCAGCAGCTTGGGGCGGGGGCCCCCAGATACGCAGTATTTT CASSLGRGPPDTQYF TRBJ2-3 - TRBV5-1 few
TGTGCCAGCATCATGAGCGAGGATCTGGGTGGCTACACCTTC CASIMSEDLGGYTF TRBJ1-2 - TRBV2 few
TGTGCCAGCAGCTTACTGGACAGAAAAAACTATGGCTACACCTTC CASSLLDRKNYGYTF TRBJ1-2 - TRBV7-2 -
TGTGCCAGCAGCCCTAGACGGGGGCGACCTTCCTACGAGCAGTACTTC CASSPRRGRPSYEQYF TRBJ2-7 - TRBV6-2/TRBV6-3 -
TGTGCCAGCAGTTTATACCACAGGGGCATCGCTGAAGCTTTCTTT CASSLYHRGIAEAFF TRBJ1-1 TRBD1 TRBV27 -
TGTGCCAGCAGGCCCGGGACAGACTACGAGCAGTACTTC CASRPGTDYEQYF TRBJ2-7 TRBD1 TRBV6-1 -
TGTGCCAGCAGCGATCGGTGGCAGCCTGGGGGCTATGGCTACACCTTC CASSDRWQPGGYGYTF TRBJ1-2 - TRBV7-9 -
TGTGCCAGCAGCCGGGACAGGGGGCAAGAGACCCAGTACTTC CASSRDRGQETQYF TRBJ2-5 TRBD1 TRBV7-2 many
TGCGCCAGCAGTTATGGTGAAAAACTGTTTTTT CASSYGEKLFF TRBJ1-4 - TRBV5-1 few
TGCAGTGGTCGAGCGGTTCTGACCACAGATACGCAGTATTTT CSGRAVLTTDTQYF TRBJ2-3 - TRBV20-1 -
TGTGCCAGCCGGGCCACGGGGACAGGGGAAGCTTTCTTT CASRATGTGEAFF TRBJ1-1 TRBD1 TRBV6-5 few